A selection of T cell receptor beta chains follows, all from one sample in a study of cytomegalovirus exposure and HLA in healthy donors. Some clones are missing from TCRdb's copy, which holds only in-frame ones; the method was immunoSEQ multiplex PCR. The table records about 130,000 clones, roughly 80% of them present only once. The specimen sequenced was PBMCs. The receptors stem from a girl aged 2-10 years in good health and CMV-seronegative. Both conserved end residues are part of each CDR3. The order of the fields is CDR3 protein, J gene, V gene, clone size. Rows give clone size only sometimes, using once, few, many, or a class for an expanded clone.

CDR3 protein: CASSSQYRVLSYEQYF
J gene: TRBJ2-7
V gene: TRBV28
clone size: NA

CDR3 protein: CASSSSGTGPTDTQYF
J gene: TRBJ2-3
V gene: TRBV10-2
clone size: NA

CDR3 protein: CASSQETAAISYEQYF
J gene: TRBJ2-7
V gene: TRBV4-1
clone size: NA

CDR3 protein: CAWSNRGVNTIYF
J gene: NA
V gene: TRBV30
clone size: NA

CDR3 protein: CASSQVQGRETQYF
J gene: TRBJ2-5
V gene: TRBV4-2
clone size: NA

CDR3 protein: CASNRQARQETQYF
J gene: TRBJ2-5
V gene: TRBV2
clone size: NA

CDR3 protein: CASSLKGMGSYEQYF
J gene: TRBJ2-7
V gene: TRBV27
clone size: NA

CDR3 protein: CAYLADSYEQYF
J gene: NA
V gene: TRBV30
clone size: NA

CDR3 protein: CASSYSFRGGGQYF
J gene: TRBJ2-3
V gene: TRBV6-5
clone size: NA

CDR3 protein: CASSQVTVGQGPFIANYGYTF
J gene: TRBJ1-2
V gene: TRBV4-2
clone size: few

CDR3 protein: CAWWTDIYNEQFF
J gene: TRBJ2-1
V gene: TRBV30
clone size: NA

CDR3 protein: CASSAHPPTSGNSYEQYF
J gene: TRBJ2-7
V gene: TRBV5-4
clone size: NA

CDR3 protein: CASSAGTPAPYTF
J gene: TRBJ1-2
V gene: TRBV7-9
clone size: few

CDR3 protein: CASSLGPRLAGSTDTQYF
J gene: TRBJ2-3
V gene: TRBV27
clone size: NA

CDR3 protein: CASSLPTGGAEKLFF
J gene: TRBJ1-4
V gene: TRBV7-2
clone size: NA

CDR3 protein: CASSKRPLAGGYEQYF
J gene: TRBJ2-7
V gene: TRBV21-1
clone size: NA

CDR3 protein: CASSPRTGGPGELFF
J gene: TRBJ2-2
V gene: TRBV7-6
clone size: NA

CDR3 protein: CASSLRTGPTGELFF
J gene: TRBJ2-2
V gene: TRBV6-1
clone size: NA

CDR3 protein: CASSLNFAETQYF
J gene: TRBJ2-5
V gene: TRBV7-3
clone size: NA

CDR3 protein: CASSHNRESYEQYF
J gene: TRBJ2-7
V gene: TRBV18
clone size: few

CDR3 protein: CASSQDGGRGYEQYF
J gene: TRBJ2-7
V gene: TRBV4-3
clone size: once

CDR3 protein: CASSPGQTNEKLFF
J gene: TRBJ1-4
V gene: TRBV7-9
clone size: few

CDR3 protein: CASSESGGVYEQYF
J gene: TRBJ2-7
V gene: TRBV5-1
clone size: NA

CDR3 protein: CASSHPQDTQYF
J gene: TRBJ2-3
V gene: TRBV4-1
clone size: few

CDR3 protein: CASSPKIMWSQGCCGNYGYTF
J gene: TRBJ1-2
V gene: TRBV23-1
clone size: NA

CDR3 protein: CASSQEPGLDYNEQFF
J gene: TRBJ2-1
V gene: TRBV4-1
clone size: few

CDR3 protein: CASSVHMNTEAFF
J gene: TRBJ1-1
V gene: TRBV2
clone size: few

CDR3 protein: CASGLTGNYGYTF
J gene: TRBJ1-2
V gene: TRBV12-5
clone size: NA

CDR3 protein: CAWSVPSGGIFFAEQYF
J gene: NA
V gene: TRBV30
clone size: NA

CDR3 protein: CASSRRQGASTEAFF
J gene: TRBJ1-1
V gene: TRBV28
clone size: NA

CDR3 protein: CASSLGEGVGLNTEAFF
J gene: TRBJ1-1
V gene: TRBV7-6
clone size: NA

CDR3 protein: CASSQDQDSSYEQYF
J gene: TRBJ2-7
V gene: TRBV4-2
clone size: NA

CDR3 protein: CASGPPRTGAVDTQYF
J gene: TRBJ2-3
V gene: TRBV12-5
clone size: NA

CDR3 protein: CAWSVQTTDTQYF
J gene: TRBJ2-3
V gene: TRBV30
clone size: NA

CDR3 protein: CAWDYGADTQYF
J gene: TRBJ2-3
V gene: TRBV30
clone size: NA

CDR3 protein: CASSQDFYVSSYNEQFF
J gene: TRBJ2-1
V gene: TRBV4-2
clone size: NA